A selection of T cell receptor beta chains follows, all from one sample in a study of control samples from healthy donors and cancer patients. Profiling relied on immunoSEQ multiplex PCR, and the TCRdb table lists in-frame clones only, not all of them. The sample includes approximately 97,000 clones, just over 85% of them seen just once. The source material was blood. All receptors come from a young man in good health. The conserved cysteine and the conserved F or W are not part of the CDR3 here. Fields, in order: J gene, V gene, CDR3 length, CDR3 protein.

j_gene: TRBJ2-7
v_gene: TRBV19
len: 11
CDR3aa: ASKRGVGYEQY

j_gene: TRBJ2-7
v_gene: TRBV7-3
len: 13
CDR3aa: ASSPRLAGVYEQY

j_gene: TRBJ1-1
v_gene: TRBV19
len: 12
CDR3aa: ASTPRKGGTEAF

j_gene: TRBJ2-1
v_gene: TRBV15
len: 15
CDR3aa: ATSRQDSGRRSNEQF

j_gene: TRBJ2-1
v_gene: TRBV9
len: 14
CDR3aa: ASSTSGTSVVNEQF

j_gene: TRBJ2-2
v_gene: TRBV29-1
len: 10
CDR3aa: SVEQNTGELF

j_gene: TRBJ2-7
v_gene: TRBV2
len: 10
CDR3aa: ASDDSAYEQY

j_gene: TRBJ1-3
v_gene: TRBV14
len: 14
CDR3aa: ASSEDRSSYGNTIY

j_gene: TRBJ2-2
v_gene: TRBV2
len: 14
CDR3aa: ASSIATSGSQGELF

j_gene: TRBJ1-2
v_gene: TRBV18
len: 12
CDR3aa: ASSPQRDGYGYT

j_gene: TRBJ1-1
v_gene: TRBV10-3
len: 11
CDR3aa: AISDGGDTEAF

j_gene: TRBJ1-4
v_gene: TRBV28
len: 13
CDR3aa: ASNRRDRGSGKLF

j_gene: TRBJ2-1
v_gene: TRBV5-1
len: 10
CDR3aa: ASSLAGNEQF